This entry describes one T cell receptor delta chain. The mismatch at residue 14 between this DNA's translation and the TCRdb protein of a much larger clone likely reflects a read error; the protein shown is translated from the DNA. The CDR3 is 19 residues long. Per the germline V gene, CDR1 is GEAIGNYY and CDR2 is EKD. This entry belongs to a study of gamma-delta T cells after stem cell transplantation. TCRdb repeated clone calling on the RT-PCR reads with CATT. The sample holds roughly 1,700 delta-chain clones, 0.3% to 0.4% seen once. V and J are TRDV2 and TRDJ3; TRDD3 agrees at 7 bases. The sequence derives from a human donor. It is not recorded whose cells these are; they may come from a transplant donor. Sequencing input: gamma-delta T cells. In DNA form, the CDR3 reads TGTGCCTGTGATACCCCTGGGGGGCCGAGCTCCTGGGACGCCCGACAGATGTTTTTC. This gives the protein CACDTPGGPSSWDARQMFF.